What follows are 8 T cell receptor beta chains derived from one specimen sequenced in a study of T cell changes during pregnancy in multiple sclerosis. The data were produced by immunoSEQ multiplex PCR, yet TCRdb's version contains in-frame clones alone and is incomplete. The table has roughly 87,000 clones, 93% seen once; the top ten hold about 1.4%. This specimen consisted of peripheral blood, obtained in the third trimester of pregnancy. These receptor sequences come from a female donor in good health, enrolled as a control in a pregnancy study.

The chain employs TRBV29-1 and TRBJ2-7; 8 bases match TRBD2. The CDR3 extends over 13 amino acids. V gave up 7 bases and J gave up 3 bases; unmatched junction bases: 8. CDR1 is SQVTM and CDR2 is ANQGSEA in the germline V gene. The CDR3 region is CSAVAGSYYEQYF. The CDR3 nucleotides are TGCAGCGCCGTAGCGGGAAGTTACTACGAGCAGTACTTC.

This CDR3 is CASSLSGAQPQHF. Here the CDR3 DNA reads TGTGCCAGCAGTTTATCGGGAGCTCAGCCCCAGCATTTT. The chain combines TRBV28 with TRBJ1-5, with D uncertain. The CDR3 is 13 residues long. Germline CDR1 MDHEN, CDR2 SYDVKM. V was trimmed by 1 base and J by 6 bases, leaving 7 bases between them.

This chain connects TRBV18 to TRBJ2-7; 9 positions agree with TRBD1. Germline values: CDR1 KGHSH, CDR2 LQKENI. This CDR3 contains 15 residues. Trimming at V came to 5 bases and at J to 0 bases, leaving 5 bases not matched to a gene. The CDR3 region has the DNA TGTGCCAGCTCAGAGACAGGGGGTTCCTCCTACGAGCAGTACTTC. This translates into CASSETGGSSYEQYF.

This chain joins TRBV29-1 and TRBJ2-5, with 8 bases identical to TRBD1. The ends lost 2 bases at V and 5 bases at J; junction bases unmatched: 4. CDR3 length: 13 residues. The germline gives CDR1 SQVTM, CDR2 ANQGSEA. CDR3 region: CSVEQGARETQYF. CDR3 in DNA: TGCAGCGTTGAACAGGGGGCGAGGGAGACCCAGTACTTC.

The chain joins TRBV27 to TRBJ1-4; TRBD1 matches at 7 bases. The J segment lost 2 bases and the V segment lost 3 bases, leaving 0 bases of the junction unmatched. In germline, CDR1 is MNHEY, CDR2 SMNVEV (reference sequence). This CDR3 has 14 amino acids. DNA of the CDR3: TGTGCCAGCAGTTTGACAGGGACTAATGAAAAACTGTTTTTT. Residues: CASSLTGTNEKLFF.

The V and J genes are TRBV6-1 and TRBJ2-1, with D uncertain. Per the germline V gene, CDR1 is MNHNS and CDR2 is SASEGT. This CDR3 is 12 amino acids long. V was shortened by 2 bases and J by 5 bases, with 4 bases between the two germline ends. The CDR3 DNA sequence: TGTGCCAGCAGTGAATTAAACAATGAGCAGTTCTTC. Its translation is CASSELNNEQFF.

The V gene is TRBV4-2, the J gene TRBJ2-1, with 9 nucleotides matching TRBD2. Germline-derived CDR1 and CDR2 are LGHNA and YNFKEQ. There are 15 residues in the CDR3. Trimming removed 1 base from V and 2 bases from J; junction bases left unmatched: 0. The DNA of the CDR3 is TGTGCCAGCAGCCAAGGACTAGCGGCCTACAATGAGCAGTTCTTC. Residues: CASSQGLAAYNEQFF.

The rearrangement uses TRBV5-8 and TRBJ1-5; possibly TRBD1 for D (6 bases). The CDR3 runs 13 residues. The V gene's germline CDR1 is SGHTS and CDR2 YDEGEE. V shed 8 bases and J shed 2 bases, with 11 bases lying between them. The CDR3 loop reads CASSGEGNQPQHF. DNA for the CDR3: TGTGCCAGTTCAGGGGAAGGCAATCAGCCCCAGCATTTT.